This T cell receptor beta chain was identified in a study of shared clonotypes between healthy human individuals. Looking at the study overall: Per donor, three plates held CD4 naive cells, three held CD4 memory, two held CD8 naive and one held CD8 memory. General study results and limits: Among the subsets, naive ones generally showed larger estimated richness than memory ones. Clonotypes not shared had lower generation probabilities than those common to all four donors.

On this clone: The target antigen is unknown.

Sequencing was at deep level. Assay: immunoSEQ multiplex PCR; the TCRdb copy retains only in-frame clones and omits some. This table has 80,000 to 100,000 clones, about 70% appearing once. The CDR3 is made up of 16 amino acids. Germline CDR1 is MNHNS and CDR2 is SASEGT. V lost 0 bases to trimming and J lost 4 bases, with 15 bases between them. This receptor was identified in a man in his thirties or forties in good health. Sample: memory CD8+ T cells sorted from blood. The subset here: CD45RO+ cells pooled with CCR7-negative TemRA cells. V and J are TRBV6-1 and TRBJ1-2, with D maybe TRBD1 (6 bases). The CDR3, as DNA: TGTGCCAGCAGTGAAGCGGTGGCAGGGGTTGGCTATGGCTACACCTTC. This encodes CASSEAVAGVGYGYTF.